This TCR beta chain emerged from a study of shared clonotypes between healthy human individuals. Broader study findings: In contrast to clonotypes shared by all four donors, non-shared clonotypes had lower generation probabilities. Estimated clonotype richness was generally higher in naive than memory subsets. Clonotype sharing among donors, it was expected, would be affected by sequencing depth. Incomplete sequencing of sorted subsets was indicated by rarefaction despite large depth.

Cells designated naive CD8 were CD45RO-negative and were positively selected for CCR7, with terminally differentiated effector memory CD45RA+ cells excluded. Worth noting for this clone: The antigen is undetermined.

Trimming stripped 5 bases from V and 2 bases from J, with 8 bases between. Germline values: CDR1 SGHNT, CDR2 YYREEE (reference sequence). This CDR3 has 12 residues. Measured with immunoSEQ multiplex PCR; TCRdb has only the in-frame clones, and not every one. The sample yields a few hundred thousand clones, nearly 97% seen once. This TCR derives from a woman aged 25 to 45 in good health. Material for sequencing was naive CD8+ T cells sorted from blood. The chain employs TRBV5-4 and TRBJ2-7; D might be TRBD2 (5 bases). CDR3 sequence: CASSAGTYEQYF. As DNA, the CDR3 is TGTGCCAGCAGTGCGGGTACCTACGAGCAGTACTTC.